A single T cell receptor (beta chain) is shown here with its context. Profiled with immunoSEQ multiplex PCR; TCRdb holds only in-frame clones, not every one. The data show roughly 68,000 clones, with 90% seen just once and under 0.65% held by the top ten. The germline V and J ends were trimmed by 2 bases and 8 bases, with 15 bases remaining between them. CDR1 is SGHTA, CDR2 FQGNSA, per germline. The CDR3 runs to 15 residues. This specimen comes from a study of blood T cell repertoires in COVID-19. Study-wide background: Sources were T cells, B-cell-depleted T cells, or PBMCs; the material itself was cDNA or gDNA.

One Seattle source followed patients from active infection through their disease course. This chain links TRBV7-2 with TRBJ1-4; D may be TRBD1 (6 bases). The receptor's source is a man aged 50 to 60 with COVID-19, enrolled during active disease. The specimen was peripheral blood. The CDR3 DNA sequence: TGTGCCAGCAGCTTAACGTCCAGGGGAAGCGAAAAACTGTTTTTT. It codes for CASSLTSRGSEKLFF.